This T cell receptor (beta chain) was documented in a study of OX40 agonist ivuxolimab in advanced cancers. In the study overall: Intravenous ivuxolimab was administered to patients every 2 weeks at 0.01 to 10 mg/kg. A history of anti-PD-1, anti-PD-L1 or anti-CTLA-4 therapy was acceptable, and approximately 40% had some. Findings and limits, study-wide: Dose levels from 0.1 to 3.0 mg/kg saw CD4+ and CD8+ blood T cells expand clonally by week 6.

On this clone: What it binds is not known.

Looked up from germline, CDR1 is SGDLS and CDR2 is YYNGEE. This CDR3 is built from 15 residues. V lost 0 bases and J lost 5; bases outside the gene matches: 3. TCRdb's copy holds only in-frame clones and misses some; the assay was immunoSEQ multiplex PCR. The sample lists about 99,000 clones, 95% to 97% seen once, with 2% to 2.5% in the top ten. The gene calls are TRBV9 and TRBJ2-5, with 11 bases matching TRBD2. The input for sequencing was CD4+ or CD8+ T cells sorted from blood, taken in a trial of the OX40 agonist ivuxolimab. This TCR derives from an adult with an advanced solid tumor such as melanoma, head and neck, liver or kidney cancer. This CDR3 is CASSVGPSGGETQYF. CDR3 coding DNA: TGTGCCAGCAGCGTAGGCCCTAGCGGGGGGGAGACCCAGTACTTC.